A few counts support the clone carrying this T cell receptor beta chain. The antigen is undetermined. The TCRbeta library was prepared with unique molecular identifiers. TCRdb re-called the PCR reads through MiXCR, storing one row per CDR3 protein. The data show roughly 500,000 distinct CDR3 sequences, with approximately 10% seen just once and 2% to 2.5% held by the top ten. The sample belongs to a study of T-cell reconstitution after alpha-beta-depleted transplantation in children. Findings and limits, study-wide: Reported findings indicate that, about two months after transplant, alpha-beta T cells came from several hundred expanded clones, which were derived from non-depleted graft cells. The high TCRbeta diversity at day 60 in some patients came from surviving recipient T cells and thymic progenitors. T-cell counts and diversity at one year following transplant were attributed mainly to newly produced T cells.

V lost 5 bases to trimming and J lost 10 bases, with 15 bases between them. The CDR3 sequence is 13 residues long. The chain joins TRBV12-3 or TRBV12-4 to TRBJ2-1; TRBD2 is a possible D gene (5 bases). This receptor was identified in a child aged 2-15 years with inherited bone marrow failure, due to receive a stem cell transplant. This sample comprised PBMCs, obtained before TCRalphabeta/CD19-depleted stem cell transplant. This chain's CDR3 is CASSPPLAPEQFF. CDR3 DNA sequence: TGTGCCAGCAGTCCCCCCCTAGCTCCGGAGCAGTTCTTC.